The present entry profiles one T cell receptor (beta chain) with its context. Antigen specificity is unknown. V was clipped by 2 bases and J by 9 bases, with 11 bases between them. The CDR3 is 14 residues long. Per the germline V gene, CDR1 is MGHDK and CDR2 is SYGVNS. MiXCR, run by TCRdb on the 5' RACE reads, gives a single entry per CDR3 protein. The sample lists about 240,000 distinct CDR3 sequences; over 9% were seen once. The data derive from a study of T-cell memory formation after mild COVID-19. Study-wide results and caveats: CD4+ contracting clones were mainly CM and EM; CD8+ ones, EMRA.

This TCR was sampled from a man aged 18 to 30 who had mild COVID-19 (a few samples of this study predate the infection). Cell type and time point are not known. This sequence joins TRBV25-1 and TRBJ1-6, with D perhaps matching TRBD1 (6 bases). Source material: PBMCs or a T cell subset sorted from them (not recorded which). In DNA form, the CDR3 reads TGTGCCAGCAGTGAAGGGGCAGGGGTTTCACCCCTCCACTTT. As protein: CASSEGAGVSPLHF.